These 31 T cell receptor beta chains came from one sample sequenced in a study of CD8 T cells in Susac syndrome. Random hexamers were used to reverse transcribe an amount of roughly 0.5 to 1 ug RNA. MiXCR, applied by TCRdb to the immunoSEQ multiplex PCR reads, yields one record per CDR3 protein. The sample includes some 130,000 distinct CDR3 sequences, approximately 95% of them seen just once. Sequenced input: CD8+ T cells from PBMCs. The receptor set was obtained from a human donor with Susac syndrome.

This chain joins TRBV3-1 and TRBJ1-1, with D perhaps matching TRBD1 (5 bases). V gave up 1 base and J gave up 6 bases, with 12 bases separating them. Germline CDR1 is LGHDT and CDR2 is YNNKEL (reference sequence). The CDR3 has 14 residues. The CDR3 coding sequence is TGTGCCAGCAGCCAAGTAGGGGCTAGGGCTGAAGCTTTCTTT. Amino acid sequence: CASSQVGARAEAFF.

The V and J genes are TRBV7-6 and TRBJ2-1, with 12 bases fitting TRBD2. The CDR3 is made up of 16 amino acids. The V gene's germline CDR1 is SGHVS and CDR2 FNYEAQ. V was clipped by 2 bases and J by 4 bases; unmatched bases: 3. The CDR3 region is CASSLRTSGTYNEQFF. DNA for the CDR3: TGTGCCAGCAGCTTACGGACTAGCGGGACATACAATGAGCAGTTCTTC.

This chain uses TRBV20-1 with TRBJ2-3; no clear D. The germline V gene encodes CDR1 DFQATT and CDR2 SNEGSKA (reference sequence). The CDR3 has 14 amino acids. Trimming removed 2 bases from V and 1 base from J, with 10 bases in between. The CDR3 region has the DNA TGCAGTGCTAGAAGGGCGCTGGGCACAGATACGCAGTATTTT. Translating gives CSARRALGTDTQYF.

The rearrangement links TRBV20-1 to TRBJ1-1; D gene unclear. This CDR3 spans 12 amino acids. Trimming removed 6 bases at V and 11 bases at J, with 19 bases between. The germline gives CDR1 DFQATT, CDR2 SNEGSKA (reference sequence). The CDR3 bases are TGCAGTGCCCTTACCCTCGGCGGGCGGGCTTTCTTT. It is translated as CSALTLGGRAFF.

CDR3 protein: CASSLDRVNEQYF. As DNA, the CDR3 is TGTGCCAGCAGTTTAGACAGGGTCAACGAGCAGTACTTC. The genes are TRBV27 and TRBJ2-7; 7 bases are shared with TRBD1. Germline V gives CDR1 MNHEY, CDR2 SMNVEV (reference sequence). CDR3 length: 13 amino acids. V was pared by 2 bases and J by 5 bases, with 3 bases of the junction left unmatched.

J is TRBJ2-5 and V is TRBV5-4; D not resolved. The CDR3 runs to 12 residues. Germline V gene sequence: CDR1 SGHNT, CDR2 YYREEE (reference sequence). V was pared by 2 bases and J by 5 bases, with 7 bases between. The chain's CDR3 is CASSFGVETQYF. In nucleotides, the CDR3 is TGTGCCAGCAGCTTTGGGGTCGAGACCCAGTACTTC.

The rearrangement links TRBV7-6 to TRBJ2-5, with 8 positions matching TRBD1. The germline V gene encodes CDR1 SGHVS and CDR2 FNYEAQ. The CDR3 is made up of 14 amino acids. V trimming: 2 bases; J trimming: 13 bases; junction bases outside the gene matches: 12. The CDR3 DNA sequence: TGTGCCAGCAGCTTACAACCCCCGGGACAGGCCCTGTACTTC. Its translation: CASSLQPPGQALYF. Using reference TRBV7-6 and TRBJ2-5 for the parts outside the CDR3, the full variable domain is GAGVSQSPRYKVTKRGQDVALRCDPISGHVSLYWYRQALGQGPEFLTYFNYEAQQDKSGLPNDRFSAERPEGSISTLTIQRTEQRDSAMYRCASSLQPPGQALYFGPGTRLLVL.

The chain recombines TRBV25-1 with TRBJ2-7; the D gene is possibly TRBD2 (7 bases). V was clipped by 4 bases and J by 3 bases, with 13 bases between them. From germline, CDR1 is MGHDK and CDR2 SYGVNS. The CDR3 is made up of 14 amino acids. The CDR3 DNA follows: TGTGCCAGCAGTGTAGAGGGGGGGTACTACGAGCAGTACTTC. Its protein is CASSVEGGYYEQYF.

The chain carries TRBV15 and TRBJ1-5; D unclear. The CDR3 is 16 amino acids. Germline V gene sequence: CDR1 LNHNV, CDR2 YYDKDF (reference sequence). V was clipped by 0 bases and J by 1 base, with 10 bases between them. The CDR3 is CATSRDGGISNQPQHF. The DNA of the CDR3 is TGTGCCACCAGCAGAGATGGAGGGATAAGCAATCAGCCCCAGCATTTT.

The V call is TRBV3-1, the J call TRBJ2-7; 7 bases match TRBD2. V was clipped by 10 bases and J by 3 bases; unmatched bases: 6. The CDR3 totals 12 residues. CDR1 and CDR2 (germline): LGHDT, YNNKEL (reference sequence). Here the CDR3 DNA reads TGTGCCACCAAGGGAGGGAGCTACGAGCAGTACTTC. Its translation: CATKGGSYEQYF.

The rearrangement uses TRBV6-5 and TRBJ2-3, with a tentative D call TRBD2 (6 bases). Germline V gene data show CDR1 as MNHEY and CDR2 as SVGAGI. The CDR3 length is 15 residues. Trimming took 5 bases from V and 0 from J, leaving 12 bases between them. The CDR3 spells CASSTAGTSTDTQYF. CDR3 nucleotide sequence: TGTGCCAGCAGTACTGCCGGGACTAGCACAGATACGCAGTATTTT.

The V call is TRBV7-3, the J call TRBJ1-5, with D unclear. Trimming removed 2 bases at V and 0 bases at J, with 11 bases between. Germline V gives CDR1 SGHTA, CDR2 FQGTGA. The CDR3 has 16 amino acids. This CDR3 is CASSLSGANSNQPQHF. The CDR3 DNA reads TGTGCCAGCAGCTTATCGGGTGCTAATAGCAATCAGCCCCAGCATTTT.

This chain joins TRBV4-1 and TRBJ2-1; D ambiguous. Germline V CDR1 and CDR2: MGHRA, YSYEKL. The CDR3 covers 14 residues. V was cut by 2 bases and J by 9 bases, with 14 bases left in between. The CDR3 is CASSQRVASVEQFF. The CDR3 DNA reads as TGCGCCAGCAGCCAACGAGTCGCATCCGTTGAGCAGTTCTTC.

This chain connects TRBV5-6 to TRBJ1-4, with D possibly being TRBD1 (6 bases). This CDR3 contains 14 residues. The V gene lost 4 bases and the J gene lost 5 bases, with 12 bases spanning the gap. Germline CDR1 reads SGHDT; CDR2 reads YYEEEE. CDR3 bases: TGTGCCAGCAGCCCTGGGGGGGGCAATGAAAAACTGTTTTTT. It codes for CASSPGGGNEKLFF.

V is TRBV5-1 and J is TRBJ2-5; D is uncertain. Germline CDR1 is SGHRS and CDR2 is YFSETQ. The V end was cut by 1 base, the J end by 2 bases, with 9 bases between. The CDR3 length is 14 residues. The CDR3 DNA is TGCGCCAGCAGCTTGACGGCTAATCAAGAGACCCAGTACTTC. Translated, it gives CASSLTANQETQYF.

This chain links TRBV7-3 with TRBJ1-3, with D hard to call. Germline CDR1 SGHTA, CDR2 FQGTGA. This CDR3 contains 15 residues. Trimming stripped 4 bases from V and 8 bases from J, with 18 bases between. The CDR3: CASSSTGQPLDTIYF. The CDR3 coding sequence is TGTGCCAGCAGCTCTACCGGGCAGCCCTTGGACACCATATATTTT.

The gene calls are TRBV2 and TRBJ2-1; D assignment may be TRBD1 or TRBD2 (5 bases each). CDR3 length: 15 amino acids. Germline CDR1 and CDR2: SNHLY and FYNNEI. V lost 0 bases, J lost 10 bases, and 16 bases lay in between. The CDR3 nucleotides are TGTGCCAGCAGTGAAGCGCCACTAGGGGCAAGCGAGCAGTTCTTC. Translating it yields CASSEAPLGASEQFF.

V and J are TRBV1 and TRBJ2-3; the table gives TRBD2 as D, unverified against the DNA. TRBV1 is a pseudogene segment. The CDR3 has 17 amino acids. DNA for the CDR3: TGCACCAGCAGCCAAGATTCGCTAGCGGGGACCACAGATACGCAGTATTTT. Translating gives CTSSQDSLAGTTDTQYF.

This clonotype has only a few counts. This rearrangement joins TRBV12-3 or TRBV12-4 to TRBJ2-1, with unresolved D. Trimming shortened V by 4 bases and J by 6 bases, and 4 bases separated the two germline ends. The CDR3 totals 11 residues. CDR3 region: CASSSLNEQFF. The CDR3 nucleotides read TGTGCCAGCAGTTCCCTCAATGAGCAGTTCTTC.

J is TRBJ2-1 and V is TRBV19, with D uncertain. The germline CDR1 and CDR2 sequences are LNHDA and SQIVND (reference sequence). The CDR3 consists of 14 residues. Trimming removed 9 bases at V and 4 bases at J, with 16 bases between. In DNA form, the CDR3 reads TGTGCCAGGGCAAAGGAAGGCCTTTACAATGAGCAGTTCTTC. Residues: CARAKEGLYNEQFF.

The table lists this clonotype with a count of one. The chain couples TRBV18 to TRBJ2-1; TRBD1 matches at 7 bases. Germline CDR1 reads KGHSH; CDR2 reads LQKENI. The trim removed 4 bases at V and 0 bases at J, leaving 9 bases unmatched. CDR3 length: 17 amino acids. Written as DNA, the CDR3 is TGTGCCAGCTCACTTCCGCCGGGACAGCTCTCCTACAATGAGCAGTTCTTC. It translates to CASSLPPGQLSYNEQFF. The full variable domain, rest sourced from reference TRBV18 and TRBJ2-1, is NAGVMQNPRHLVRRRGQEARLRCSPMKGHSHVYWYRQLPEEGLKFMVYLQKENIIDESGMPKERFSAEFPKEGPSILRIQQVVRGDSAAYFCASSLPPGQLSYNEQFFGPGTRLTVL.

The chain couples TRBV24-1 to TRBJ2-2; TRBD1 matches at 7 bases. The germline gives CDR1 KGHDR, CDR2 SFDVKD. J was trimmed by 3 bases and V by 3 bases; bases with no gene match: 6. The CDR3 covers 16 residues. CDR3 amino acids: CATSDHRGPDTGELFF. As DNA, the CDR3 is TGTGCCACCAGTGATCACAGGGGACCGGACACCGGGGAGCTGTTTTTT.

The chain has TRBV29-1 and TRBJ2-3; TRBD2 matches 9 bases. The CDR3 length is 17 residues. Germline lookup yields CDR1 SQVTM and CDR2 ANQGSEA. After removal of 7 bases from V and 4 bases from J, the junction contained 18 bases not matched to a gene. CDR3 sequence (DNA): TGCAGCGCCTCAGGTAGAAGCGGGAGGAGTAGCGCAGATACGCAGTATTTT. Translating gives CSASGRSGRSSADTQYF.

The rearrangement links TRBV14 to TRBJ1-2; 7 bases match TRBD1. V lost 0 bases to trimming and J lost 4 bases; unmatched junction nucleotides: 5. CDR1 and CDR2 from the germline V gene are SGHDN and FVKESK. CDR3 length: 15 amino acids. CDR3 loop: CASSQERGGGYGYTF. For the CDR3, the DNA is TGTGCCAGCAGCCAAGAAAGAGGGGGCGGCTATGGCTACACCTTC.

The V call is TRBV29-1, the J call TRBJ2-1; D ambiguous. Germline CDR1 is SQVTM and CDR2 is ANQGSEA. The CDR3 runs to 15 residues. V lost 8 bases to trimming and J lost 0 bases, with 17 bases between them. The CDR3 loop reads CSSREHTSSYNEQFF. CDR3 DNA: TGCAGCTCTCGTGAACATACGAGCTCCTACAATGAGCAGTTCTTC.

The chain has TRBV28 and TRBJ2-1; a possible D gene is TRBD2 (5 bases). Looked up from germline, CDR1 is MDHEN and CDR2 is SYDVKM. The CDR3 loop spans 16 amino acids. The V and J ends lost 5 bases and 0 bases respectively, with 14 bases between them. The CDR3 nucleotides are TGTGCCAGCAGTGGCCACGGGGTAAGCTCCTACAATGAGCAGTTCTTC. Translation gives CASSGHGVSSYNEQFF.

The rearrangement joins TRBV15 to TRBJ2-7; D possibly corresponds to TRBD1 (5 bases). The CDR3 has 13 amino acids. CDR1 and CDR2 from the germline V gene are LNHNV and YYDKDF (reference sequence). V was cut by 7 bases and J by 0 bases, with 10 bases left in between. In nucleotides, the CDR3 is TGTGCCACCAAGGACACCAACTCCTACGAGCAGTACTTC. It yields the protein CATKDTNSYEQYF.

The chain recombines TRBV4-1 with TRBJ1-5; no clear D gene. Trimming left V 0 bases short and J 6 bases short, with 6 bases between. Germline CDR1 and CDR2: MGHRA and YSYEKL. There are 13 residues in the CDR3. This chain's CDR3 is CASSQDLSQPQHF. Here the CDR3 DNA reads TGCGCCAGCAGCCAAGATCTTTCTCAGCCCCAGCATTTT.

CDR3 amino acids: CASSPPGIWYEQYF. DNA of the CDR3: TGTGCCAGCAGCCCCCCGGGGATTTGGTACGAGCAGTACTTC. This rearrangement joins TRBV7-9 to TRBJ2-7, with a weak D call TRBD2 (5 bases). V was pared by 5 bases and J by 4 bases, with 15 bases between. The germline CDR1 and CDR2 sequences are SEHNR and FQNEAQ (reference sequence). This CDR3 spans 14 amino acids.

The chain combines TRBV27 with TRBJ1-5; D perhaps matches TRBD1 (6 bases). V was clipped by 8 bases and J by 2 bases, with 7 bases between them. Per germline, CDR1 MNHEY and CDR2 SMNVEV (reference sequence). This CDR3 has 12 amino acids. In nucleotides, the CDR3 is TGTGCCAGCGCAGGGGGCAATCAGCCCCAGCATTTT. Protein product: CASAGGNQPQHF.

The V and J genes are TRBV15 and TRBJ2-5; D possibly corresponds to TRBD1 (6 bases). The germline gives CDR1 LNHNV, CDR2 YYDKDF (reference sequence). Trimming took off 8 bases at V and 5 bases at J, with 15 bases between the two ends. CDR3 length: 13 residues. CDR3 sequence (DNA): TGTGCCACCGCCTCAGGGGTAGGGGAGACCCAGTACTTC. Translating it yields CATASGVGETQYF.